This T cell receptor beta chain was recovered during a study of T cells in tuberculosis. Sequencing used immunoSEQ multiplex PCR; TCRdb keeps in-frame clones, though not all of them. This table holds roughly 34,000 clones, 80% to 95% found once. The length of the CDR3 is 19 residues. Trimming removed 5 bases at V and 0 bases at J, with 24 bases between. Germline CDR1 and CDR2: SGHRS and YFSETQ. As to time point: new active TB diagnosis, blood taken before or within 7 days of starting treatment. The chain joins TRBV5-1 to TRBJ1-3, with D perhaps matching TRBD1 (5 bases). The receptor's source is an adult with tuberculosis. The material sequenced was PBMCs, taken at tuberculosis diagnosis. The DNA for the CDR3 is TGCGCCAGCAGTTCTACGGCAATTTTTACAGGCGGCTCTGGAAACACCATATATTTT. Protein: CASSSTAIFTGGSGNTIYF.